The T cell receptor beta chain described here comes from a study of CD8 T cells in Susac syndrome. Germline CDR1 is SEHNR and CDR2 is FQNEAQ (reference sequence). Unmatched junction bases numbered 8, after V lost 3 bases and J lost 6 bases. This CDR3 region has 16 residues. With random hexamers, about 0.45 to 1 ug RNA was reverse transcribed. TCRdb fed the immunoSEQ multiplex PCR reads into MiXCR, producing one record per CDR3 protein. The table lists more than 250,000 distinct CDR3 sequences, 90% to 95% of them singletons, with approximately 0.065% in the top ten. This receptor was taken from a human donor with multiple sclerosis. The specimen was CD4+ T cells from PBMCs. J is TRBJ2-1 and V is TRBV7-9; 10 bases fit TRBD1. CDR3 DNA: TGTGCCAGCAGCTTCCTGGGGACAGGGGAAAGCAATGAGCAGTTCTTC. Translating gives CASSFLGTGESNEQFF.